The rows below give T cell receptor beta chains drawn from one sample of a study of cytomegalovirus exposure and HLA in healthy donors. Repertoires were generated with immunoSEQ multiplex PCR, while TCRdb's copy carries only in-frame clones and drops some. The sample has 120,000 to 150,000 clones; around 75% are singletons. The sample was PBMCs. The receptors were gathered from a man aged 35-49 years in good health and CMV-seronegative. Both conserved end residues are part of each CDR3. Each record gives: CDR3 length, clone size, V gene, J gene, D gene, CDR3 protein, CDR3 DNA. A D gene is named only where the DNA matches it firmly. Rows may omit the clone size; those that give it use once, few, many or a size class.

16	.	TRBV28	TRBJ2-7	.	CASSLGSGGYGYEQYF	TGTGCCAGCAGTTTGGGGTCGGGGGGCTACGGTTACGAGCAGTACTTC
17	.	TRBV7-9	TRBJ1-2	TRBD1	CASSLRGTGRPNYGYTF	TGTGCCAGCAGCTTAAGAGGGACAGGGAGACCTAACTATGGCTACACCTTC
14	.	TRBV5-4	TRBJ1-2	TRBD1	CASSLAAGQGYYTF	TGTGCCAGCAGCTTGGCCGCGGGACAGGGGTACTACACCTTC
12	.	TRBV5-6	TRBJ1-2	.	CASSSGSYGYTF	TGTGCCAGCAGCTCGGGATCCTATGGCTACACCTTC
13	.	TRBV6-1	TRBJ1-2	TRBD1	CAAEDRGQYGYTF	TGTGCCGCCGAGGACAGGGGGCAATATGGCTACACCTTC
15	.	TRBV7-2	TRBJ1-4	TRBD1	CASSIQGAVREKLFF	TGTGCCAGCAGCATACAGGGGGCAGTAAGGGAAAAACTGTTTTTT
14	.	TRBV7-2	TRBJ1-1	.	CASSIGGWGAEAFF	TGTGCCAGCAGCATCGGGGGGTGGGGGGCTGAAGCTTTCTTT
15	.	TRBV5-5	TRBJ1-2	.	CASSLAQSINYGYTF	TGTGCCAGCAGCTTGGCGCAGTCCATAAACTATGGCTACACCTTC
17	.	TRBV4-3	TRBJ2-2	.	CASSRQLGRMGTGELFF	TGCGCCAGCAGCCGCCAACTGGGGCGTATGGGCACCGGGGAGCTGTTTTTT
16	.	TRBV5-1	TRBJ1-6	.	CASSLGPGNDNSPLHF	TGCGCCAGCAGCTTGGGTCCGGGGAACGATAATTCACCCCTCCACTTT
15	.	TRBV19	TRBJ1-2	TRBD1	CASKTSGGASDGYTF	TGTGCCAGTAAGACATCAGGGGGCGCGAGTGATGGCTACACCTTC
14	.	TRBV5-1	TRBJ2-7	.	CASRLRGASYEQYF	TGCGCCAGCAGACTTCGGGGGGCCTCCTACGAGCAGTACTTC
13	.	TRBV2	TRBJ2-7	.	CASSEESSYEQYF	TGTGCCAGCAGTGAGGAGAGCTCCTACGAGCAGTACTTC
16	.	TRBV6-1	TRBJ1-2	TRBD1	CASSAPHRGVSYGYTF	TGTGCCAGCAGTGCGCCCCACAGGGGGGTTAGCTATGGCTACACCTTC
15	.	TRBV6-6	TRBJ1-1	.	CASSYNEPLNTEAFF	TGTGCCAGCAGTTACAACGAGCCGTTGAACACTGAAGCTTTCTTT
15	.	TRBV14	TRBJ2-5	TRBD1	CASSHDTGVWETQYF	TGTGCCAGCAGCCATGATACAGGGGTATGGGAGACCCAGTACTTC
13	once	TRBV9	TRBJ1-5	TRBD1	CASSGTGFQPQHF	TGTGCCAGCAGCGGGACAGGGTTTCAGCCCCAGCATTTT
15	once	TRBV6-6	TRBJ2-5	TRBD1	CASSFRDREQETQYF	TGTGCCAGCAGTTTCCGGGACAGGGAACAAGAGACCCAGTACTTC
12	.	TRBV15	TRBJ1-3	.	CATSGLRNTIYF	TGTGCCACCAGCGGCCTTAGAAACACCATATATTTT
14	.	TRBV6-5	TRBJ2-3	.	CASRPGVGADTQYF	TGTGCCAGCAGGCCGGGAGTCGGAGCAGATACGCAGTATTTT
13	.	TRBV6-1	TRBJ1-2	TRBD1	CASSRDSIYGYTF	TGTGCCAGCAGTCGGGACAGCATCTATGGCTACACCTTC
14	.	TRBV6-6	TRBJ1-2	.	CASSYPRGEGGYTF	TGTGCCAGCAGTTACCCCCGGGGGGAAGGAGGCTACACCTTC
14	once	TRBV4-1	TRBJ2-1	.	CASSSPTGNDEQFF	TGCGCCAGCAGCTCCCCCACAGGGAACGATGAGCAGTTCTTC
13	few	TRBV6-5	TRBJ2-1	TRBD2	CAGGELAGDEQFF	TGTGCCGGGGGGGAGCTAGCGGGGGATGAGCAGTTCTTC
15	.	TRBV6-5	TRBJ2-6	.	CATHRVFPGANVLTF	TGTGCCACCCACCGGGTATTTCCTGGGGCCAACGTCCTGACTTTC
14	once	TRBV14	TRBJ2-2	.	CASSQVRNTGELFF	TGTGCCAGCAGCCAAGTGAGGAACACCGGGGAGCTGTTTTTT
13	.	TRBV18	TRBJ1-1	.	CASSPPRRGEAFF	TGTGCCAGCTCACCACCGAGGAGGGGTGAAGCTTTCTTT
13	few	TRBV27	TRBJ1-2	.	CASSPSGDYGYTF	TGTGCCAGCAGCCCATCAGGGGACTATGGCTACACCTTC
15	.	TRBV27	TRBJ2-2	TRBD1	CASGDRGPDTGELFF	TGTGCCAGCGGGGACAGGGGGCCCGACACCGGGGAGCTGTTTTTT
11	few	TRBV5-1	TRBJ2-1	.	CASRTNNEQFF	TGCGCCAGCAGAACTAACAATGAGCAGTTCTTC
19	.	TRBV28	TRBJ1-2	.	CASSLYPALRQTLNYGYTF	TGTGCCAGCAGTCTCTACCCGGCCCTCCGACAAACGCTAAACTATGGCTACACCTTC
16	.	TRBV28	TRBJ2-7	TRBD2	CASSPFGGGSSYEQYF	TGTGCCAGCAGTCCCTTTGGGGGGGGGAGCTCCTACGAGCAGTACTTC
14	.	TRBV11-2	TRBJ2-7	.	CASSLDFNRREQYF	TGTGCCAGCAGCTTAGATTTCAACAGAAGAGAGCAGTACTTC
17	.	TRBV7-3	TRBJ1-3	TRBD1	CATSISGTVQTGNTIYF	TGTGCCACCTCTATTTCCGGGACAGTGCAGACCGGAAACACCATATATTTT
15	.	TRBV6-1	TRBJ2-1	TRBD2	CASSLAGGPYNEQFF	TGTGCCAGCAGTCTAGCGGGGGGGCCCTACAATGAGCAGTTCTTC
15	.	TRBV29-1	TRBJ2-5	TRBD2	CSVLNPLAAQETQYF	TGCAGCGTTCTAAATCCCCTAGCGGCTCAAGAGACCCAGTACTTC
13	.	TRBV4-3	TRBJ2-3	.	CASSQGVTDTQYF	TGCGCCAGCAGCCAAGGAGTAACAGATACGCAGTATTTT
15	.	TRBV7-2	TRBJ2-3	TRBD2	CASSLTSGGPGTQYF	TGTGCCAGCAGCTTGACTAGCGGGGGGCCGGGGACGCAGTATTTT
16	.	TRBV19	TRBJ2-7	.	CASSPILGVSSYEQYF	TGTGCCAGTAGCCCCATATTAGGGGTTAGCTCCTACGAGCAGTACTTC
12	.	TRBV18	TRBJ1-4	.	CASSGGDEKLFF	TGTGCCAGCTCAGGGGGCGATGAAAAACTGTTTTTT
15	.	TRBV5-1	TRBJ2-2	.	CASSLDRVNTGELFF	TGCGCCAGCAGCTTGGACAGGGTAAACACCGGGGAGCTGTTTTTT
16	.	TRBV4-2	TRBJ2-1	.	CASSQEPGSSYNEQFF	TGTGCCAGCAGCCAAGAGCCCGGGAGCTCCTACAATGAGCAGTTCTTC
16	.	TRBV9	TRBJ2-5	TRBD2	CASSVGGTSVFETQYF	TGTGCCAGCAGCGTAGGAGGGACTAGCGTATTCGAGACCCAGTACTTC
18	.	TRBV5-1	TRBJ2-1	TRBD1	CASSLRTGFGSSYNEQFF	TGCGCCAGCAGCTTGAGGACAGGGTTTGGTAGTTCCTACAATGAGCAGTTCTTC
13	.	TRBV27	TRBJ1-1	.	CASSRAGNTEAFF	TGTGCCAGCTCCCGGGCGGGGAACACTGAAGCTTTCTTT
14	.	TRBV7-2	TRBJ2-7	TRBD1	CASSLGQGGYEQYF	TGTGCCAGCAGCCTAGGACAGGGGGGCTACGAGCAGTACTTC
15	.	TRBV2	TRBJ2-1	TRBD1	CASSETGQSYNEQFF	TGTGCCAGCAGTGAAACGGGACAGTCCTACAATGAGCAGTTCTTC
13	once	TRBV18	TRBJ2-1	TRBD1	CASSSGQNNEQFF	TGTGCCAGCTCATCGGGACAGAACAATGAGCAGTTCTTC
14	few	TRBV5-1	TRBJ1-1	TRBD1	CASSKDREDTEAFF	TGCGCCAGCAGCAAAGACAGGGAGGACACTGAAGCTTTCTTT
14	.	TRBV5-1	TRBJ1-2	.	CASSLAAGENGYTF	TGCGCCAGCAGCTTGGCGGCAGGGGAAAATGGCTACACCTTC
15	once	TRBV4-3	TRBJ2-1	.	CASSQDRGYYNEQFF	TGCGCCAGCAGCCAAGATAGGGGATACTACAATGAGCAGTTCTTC
13	.	TRBV7-3	TRBJ2-3	TRBD2	CASSLREGDTQYF	TGTGCCAGCAGCTTAAGGGAGGGGGATACGCAGTATTTT
14	.	TRBV2	TRBJ2-2	TRBD2	CAVLAGGDTGELFF	TGTGCCGTACTAGCGGGGGGGGACACCGGGGAGCTGTTTTTT
16	.	TRBV4-2	TRBJ2-2	TRBD1	CASSQDTRTGSGELFF	TGTGCCAGCAGCCAAGATACCAGGACAGGGTCCGGGGAGCTGTTTTTT
12	.	TRBV7-9	TRBJ2-7	TRBD2	CASSTWEGEQYF	TGTGCCAGCAGCACGTGGGAGGGGGAGCAGTACTTC
15	.	TRBV6-4	TRBJ2-1	TRBD2	CASSPSGGEYNEQFF	TGTGCCAGCAGCCCTAGCGGGGGGGAATACAATGAGCAGTTCTTC
14	once	TRBV28	TRBJ1-5	.	CASRGGGANQPQHF	TGTGCCAGCAGGGGAGGGGGGGCCAATCAGCCCCAGCATTTT
15	.	TRBV18	TRBJ2-2	.	CASSRNRADTGELFF	TGTGCCAGCTCACGAAACAGGGCGGACACCGGGGAGCTGTTTTTT
13	.	TRBV19	TRBJ1-2	.	CASRRPQGNGYTF	TGTGCCAGTAGAAGACCTCAGGGAAATGGCTACACCTTC